This T cell receptor beta chain was identified in a study of shared clonotypes between healthy human individuals. General study results and limits: What naive subsets generally showed was a larger estimated richness than memory subsets showed.

About this clone: Its target is not known.

The CDR3 loop spans 15 amino acids. In germline, CDR1 is SNHLY, CDR2 FYNNEI. The V end lost 5 bases, the J end lost 0 bases, and 10 bases lay between the germline ends. TCRdb's copy holds only in-frame clones and misses some; the assay was immunoSEQ multiplex PCR. There are approximately 640,000 clones in the sample; less than 95% occur only once, and around a third lies in the top ten. Only Caucasian adults living in Nashville, Tennessee made up the donor group. The sample comprised memory CD8+ T cells from PBMCs. Subset meaning: CD45RO+ cells pooled with CCR7-negative TemRA cells. This clonotype originated in a man aged 18 to 30 in good health. Some clones in this sample may be carry-over from other donors' samples. V gene TRBV2 combines with J gene TRBJ2-2; D may correspond to TRBD1 or TRBD2 (6 bases each). CDR3 in DNA: TGTGCCAGCAGTAGGGGGGACGCGAACACCGGGGAGCTGTTTTTT. Amino acids: CASSRGDANTGELFF. The full variable domain, completed using reference TRBV2 and TRBJ2-2, is EPEVTQTPSHQVTQMGQEVILRCVPISNHLYFYWYRQILGQKVEFLVSFYNNEISEKSEIFDDQFSVERPDGSNFTLKIRSTKLEDSAMYFCASSRGDANTGELFFGEGSRLTVL.